These T cell receptor beta chains were read from a single sample in a study of T cell responses to AZD1222 COVID-19 vaccine. TCRdb's copy holds only in-frame clones and misses some; the assay was immunoSEQ multiplex PCR. The data hold 93,000 or so clones, with 88% observed a single time. The specimen was peripheral blood, collected on day 0 of AZD1222 vaccination. Every receptor here comes from an adult in good health. CDR3s include the opening cysteine and the closing phenylalanine or tryptophan. The D gene is left open where the match is weak. Where a row states a size, it is once, few, many or the class of an expanded clone; other rows omit it.

medium-sized,TRBV7-8,NA,TRBJ1-5,TGTGCCAGCAGCCCAATAGGCAGCTACAATCAGCCCCAGCATTTT,CASSPIGSYNQPQHF
NA,TRBV27,NA,TRBJ2-7,TGTGCCAGCAGTTTCTCAGGAGGGCCGACCTACGAGCAGTACTTC,CASSFSGGPTYEQYF
NA,TRBV5-5,NA,TRBJ1-1,TGTGCCAGCAGCTTGGCTGTGGTTTTGAACACTGAAGCTTTCTTT,CASSLAVVLNTEAFF
NA,TRBV27,NA,TRBJ2-7,TGTGCCAGCAGTTTGACATCCTCCTACGAGCAGTACTTC,CASSLTSSYEQYF
NA,TRBV9,NA,TRBJ1-3,TGTGCCAGCAGCGTAGAGATATCCGAAAACACCATATATTTT,CASSVEISENTIYF
NA,TRBV7-2,NA,TRBJ2-3,TGTGCCAGCAGCTTAGATCGGGGGAGGAGGGGCACAGATACGCAGTATTTT,CASSLDRGRRGTDTQYF
NA,TRBV18,NA,TRBJ2-5,TGTGCCAGCTCACCAGGGCTTGAGACCCAGTACTTC,CASSPGLETQYF
NA,TRBV10-1,NA,TRBJ2-3,TGCGCCAGCAGTGCCGAATCGGATACGCAGTATTTT,CASSAESDTQYF
few,TRBV7-2,NA,TRBJ1-5,TGTGCCAGCAGCTCATTCTATAGCAATCAGCCCCAGCATTTT,CASSSFYSNQPQHF
NA,TRBV5-6,TRBD1,TRBJ1-5,TGTGCCAGCAGCTCAACAGGGGCCCGCCAGCCCCAGCATTTT,CASSSTGARQPQHF
NA,TRBV9,NA,TRBJ2-5,TGTGCCAGCAGCGTAGTCCCCGGAATGTACCAAGAGACCCAGTACTTC,CASSVVPGMYQETQYF
NA,TRBV10-2,TRBD2,TRBJ2-1,TGCGCCAGCAGTGAAGTGACGGGGGGGAATGAGCAGTTCTTC,CASSEVTGGNEQFF
few,TRBV19,NA,TRBJ1-1,TGTGCCAGTAGTATAGGGGGGATCACTGAAGCTTTCTTT,CASSIGGITEAFF
NA,TRBV7-9,NA,TRBJ2-3,TGTGCCAGCGCGTTTAGCACAGATACGCAGTATTTT,CASAFSTDTQYF
few,TRBV5-1,TRBD1,TRBJ1-2,TGCGCCAGCAGCTTGGGGACAGGGAGAAACTATGGCTACACCTTC,CASSLGTGRNYGYTF
NA,TRBV6-5,NA,TRBJ1-6,TGTGCCGTCCTTGGGGGGCAGGATAATTCACCCCTCCACTTT,CAVLGGQDNSPLHF
NA,TRBV13,NA,TRBJ1-1,TGTGCCAGCAGCTTATGGGGTCAGAACACTGAAGCTTTCTTT,CASSLWGQNTEAFF
NA,TRBV5-1,TRBD1,TRBJ2-5,TGCGCCAGCAGCGGGGGACAGGGGGCGACGGAGACCCAGTACTTC,CASSGGQGATETQYF
once,TRBV13,TRBD1,TRBJ1-1,TGTGCCAGCAGCGTACCCGGGACAGGGATCTCGGAAGCTTTCTTT,CASSVPGTGISEAFF
few,TRBV6-4,NA,TRBJ1-2,TGTGCCAGCAAACACGACGGAGACTATGGCTACACCTTC,CASKHDGDYGYTF
NA,TRBV7-8,NA,TRBJ1-6,TGTGCCAGCATCCTTCAGGGAACTGAGGTCTCACCCCTCCACTTT,CASILQGTEVSPLHF
once,TRBV5-1,TRBD1,TRBJ2-3,TGCGCCAGCTCCTCCGGACAGGGGGGGGCAGATACGCAGTATTTT,CASSSGQGGADTQYF
NA,TRBV5-5,NA,TRBJ1-4,TGTGCCAGCAGCTTGGACCCGGACCTTAATGAAAAACTGTTTTTT,CASSLDPDLNEKLFF
NA,TRBV14,NA,TRBJ1-6,TGTGCCAGCAGCCAAGAAATTTTAGGGTTCGCGCCCGATTCACCCCTCCACTTT,CASSQEILGFAPDSPLHF
NA,TRBV5-1,NA,TRBJ2-7,TGCGCCAGCAGCGGAGCCTACGAGCAGTACTTC,CASSGAYEQYF
NA,TRBV7-7,NA,TRBJ2-2,TGTGCTAGCAGCTTGGGTGTACCCACCGGGGAGCTGTTTTTT,CASSLGVPTGELFF
once,TRBV28,NA,TRBJ2-3,TGTGCCAGCAGTACTCAACTAGTCTTGGGCCGCACAGATACGCAGTATTTT,CASSTQLVLGRTDTQYF
NA,TRBV19,TRBD1,TRBJ1-1,TGTGCCAGACCTCGGACAGGGGTGAGGTACACTGAAGCTTTCTTT,CARPRTGVRYTEAFF
NA,TRBV7-9,NA,TRBJ1-2,TGTGCCAGCAGCTTATCAGGAGTAGAAGGCTACACCTTC,CASSLSGVEGYTF
once,TRBV6-2/TRBV6-3,NA,TRBJ1-6,TGTGCCAGCAGTTACCTGCAGGGGAATTCACCCCTCCACTTT,CASSYLQGNSPLHF
NA,TRBV2,TRBD2,TRBJ2-7,TGTGCCAGCAGGGGACTAGCGGGGGAGAGCTCCTACGAGCAGTACTTC,CASRGLAGESSYEQYF
NA,TRBV4-2,NA,TRBJ1-1,TGTGCCAGCAGCCAAGGTGCAGGGGCAGGAGAGGAAGCTTTCTTT,CASSQGAGAGEEAFF
NA,TRBV15,NA,TRBJ1-2,TGTGCCACCAGCAGAGAGGCACAGGACTATGGCTACACCTTC,CATSREAQDYGYTF
NA,TRBV18,NA,TRBJ2-5,TGTGCCAGCTCACCAGGTGGGACCCAAGAGACCCAGTACTTC,CASSPGGTQETQYF
NA,TRBV28,NA,TRBJ1-3,TGTGCCAGCAGTTTAGTGGAGGGAAGCTCTGGAAACACCATATATTTT,CASSLVEGSSGNTIYF
NA,TRBV7-2,TRBD2,TRBJ2-2,TGTGCCAGCAGCTTAATGGCGGGGGGGACCGCCGGGGAGCTGTTTTTT,CASSLMAGGTAGELFF
NA,TRBV4-3,NA,TRBJ2-3,TGCGCCAGCAGCCAAGTGCCGGGACCACCCTTGGGACCCAGCACAGATACGCAGTATTTT,CASSQVPGPPLGPSTDTQYF
once,TRBV7-6,NA,TRBJ1-1,TGTGCCAGCAGTTCCGAAGAAAACACTGAAGCTTTCTTT,CASSSEENTEAFF
NA,TRBV2,TRBD1,TRBJ2-1,TGTGCCAGCAGTGGATGGGGACAGGGCACTTACAATGAGCAGTTCTTC,CASSGWGQGTYNEQFF
NA,TRBV6-5,NA,TRBJ2-3,TGTGCCAGCAGTTACTCAGCTCCTAGCACAGATACGCAGTATTTT,CASSYSAPSTDTQYF
NA,TRBV7-9,TRBD1,TRBJ2-2,TGTGCCAGCAGCTGGGACAGGAACACCGGGGAGCTGTTTTTT,CASSWDRNTGELFF
NA,TRBV6-6,TRBD1,TRBJ1-5,TGTGCCAGCACCGCCCAGCAGGGGGGAGGCCAGCCCCAGCATTTT,CASTAQQGGGQPQHF
once,TRBV7-9,NA,TRBJ2-7,TGTGCCAGCAGTTTCCAGTGGACGGGCTACGAGCAGTACTTC,CASSFQWTGYEQYF
NA,TRBV2,NA,TRBJ1-4,TGTGCCAGCACTGAAGAGGGAGGCACTAATGAAAAACTGTTTTTT,CASTEEGGTNEKLFF
NA,TRBV18,NA,TRBJ1-1,TGTGCCAGCTCACCCGCGGCAGGTGGGGTCGGAACTGAAGCTTTCTTT,CASSPAAGGVGTEAFF
NA,TRBV5-1,TRBD2,TRBJ2-7,TGCGCCAGCAGCTCCGGACTAGCGGGAGTAGAAGAGCAGTACTTC,CASSSGLAGVEEQYF
NA,TRBV19,TRBD1,TRBJ1-1,TGTGCCAGTAGACAGGGGGGGCTGAACACTGAAGCTTTCTTT,CASRQGGLNTEAFF
NA,TRBV7-9,TRBD1,TRBJ1-5,TGTGCCAGCAGCCCATCAGGGGGCTCGAGCAATCAGCCCCAGCATTTT,CASSPSGGSSNQPQHF
NA,TRBV3-1/TRBV3-2,NA,TRBJ1-1,TGTGCCAGCAGCCAAGATGGCGGGGGCGGCACTGAAGCTTTCTTT,CASSQDGGGGTEAFF
NA,TRBV7-9,NA,TRBJ2-1,TGTGCCAGCAGCTTAACAGGCGGTGAGCAGTTCTTC,CASSLTGGEQFF
NA,TRBV5-4,TRBD2,TRBJ2-1,TGTGCCAGCAGCCTCCCGACTAGCGGGAAACTCAATGAGCAGTTCTTC,CASSLPTSGKLNEQFF
NA,TRBV5-1,NA,TRBJ2-6,TGCGCCAGCAAGGAAGTATCTGGGGCCAACGTCCTGACTTTC,CASKEVSGANVLTF
NA,TRBV19,TRBD1,TRBJ2-7,TGTGCCAGTAGTATAGTGGGGACAGGGAACGAGCAGTACTTC,CASSIVGTGNEQYF
NA,TRBV27,NA,TRBJ2-2,TGTGCCAGCTCCACGGGGCAGCCGTCGAGAACCGGGGAGCTGTTTTTT,CASSTGQPSRTGELFF